This TCR beta chain was recovered during a study of T cells in Graves' hyperthyroidism and ophthalmopathy. Overall study findings and caveats: Most clonotypes expanded in thyroid above 0.001 were likewise present in blood. The model's output predicted ophthalmopathy at a median of roughly 6.9 months prior to onset.

There are many counts of this clonotype. Its cognate antigen is unknown. The V and J ends lost 2 bases and 9 bases respectively, with 14 bases between them. Germline V gene lookup returns CDR1 DFQATT and CDR2 SNEGSKA (reference sequence). The CDR3 is 14 residues long. The source material, RNA transcripts, was used to amplify TCR beta CDR3 regions. The TCR CDR3 first-round RT-PCR relied on the HTBI primer set. TCRdb re-derived calls from the multiplex PCR reads in MiXCR, one entry per CDR3 protein. This table has 500,000 to 750,000 distinct CDR3 sequences, more than 45% appearing once. This TCR was recovered from a woman between 18 and 29 years old with Graves' hyperthyroidism. The chain is built from TRBV20-1 and TRBJ1-6, with a possible D match to TRBD1 (5 bases). Sequencing was performed on peripheral blood or thyroid tissue (not recorded which). The CDR3 loop is CSARKTWQGSPLHF. DNA of the CDR3: TGCAGTGCTAGAAAGACTTGGCAGGGTTCACCCCTCCACTTT.